This record looks at one T cell receptor beta chain sequence and its context. The specificity of this receptor is unknown. There are no base qualities to consult, and no much larger clone falls within one base. This sample was taken from a study of CD8+CD57+ T cells in acquired aplastic anemia (dated 2018 in TCRdb). For the wider study: A mean of about 3.2 ug of DNA, ranging from about 0.2 to 27.4 ug, was extracted from sorted CD4+ and CD8+ cells. An average of around 9.8 million reads for CD4+ cells and around 11 million reads for CD8+ cells was obtained from healthy donor samples.

TCR repertoires of sorted CD4+ and CD8+ blood T cells from severe aplastic anemia patients and healthy subjects were deep-sequenced in the study. Ficoll-Paque density gradient centrifugation was used to isolate peripheral blood mononuclear cells. Before DNA extraction, CD4+ and CD8+ T cells were sorted with FACS or magnetic beads. Broad study findings and their caveats: Between patients and healthy controls, no significant difference in CD8+ Simpson's diversity was found (P=0.060). Although 25 to 30 CD8+ CDR3 sequences were shared by patients and controls, these sequences appeared highly expressed in patients and within the immunodominant clones of patients.

The junction shows trimming of 7 bases on V and 0 bases on J, plus 14 bases between the germline ends. The CDR3 holds 15 amino acids from the cysteine to the phenylalanine. Just the 45-base CDR3 DNA is kept, in frame starting at base 1. CDR1 and CDR2, per the germline V gene, are MNHNS and SASEGT. TCR beta VDJ combination and CDR3 sequence profiling used genomic DNA as the template. TCR repertoire sequencing was run on an Illumina HiSeq 2000. As for how the authors treated the data: TRBV/TRBJ rearrangement plots, CDR3 size and DJ length profiles, and Simpson's diversity index were used to assess repertoires. The most abundant DNA sequence in the deep sequencing data was defined as the immunodominant clone. CDR3 amino acid sequences were screened for sharing across subjects and compared with published repertoires and the VDJdb database. The public sequencing data were trimmed at Q25 with fastp and processed into clonotypes with MiXCR by TCRdb, which kept only in-frame beta chains. Each entry is one CDR3 protein sequence, shown with its most common DNA and genes. The V and J calls reflect TCRdb's pipeline rather than the authors' work. The sample contains some 170,000 distinct CDR3 sequences, around 40% of them found a single time. Under 1.2% of the sample is held by the ten biggest clonotypes.

Sequenced material: sorted CD4+, CD8+, or CD8+CD57+ T cells (not recorded which) from PBMCs. The chain couples TRBV6-1 to TRBJ2-3, with no D gene named confidently. This clonotype originated in a human donor in good health. For the CDR3, the sequence is CASTLLASSTDTQYF. The nucleotide sequence reads TGTGCCAGCACTCTTCTCGCCTCTAGCACAGATACGCAGTATTTT.